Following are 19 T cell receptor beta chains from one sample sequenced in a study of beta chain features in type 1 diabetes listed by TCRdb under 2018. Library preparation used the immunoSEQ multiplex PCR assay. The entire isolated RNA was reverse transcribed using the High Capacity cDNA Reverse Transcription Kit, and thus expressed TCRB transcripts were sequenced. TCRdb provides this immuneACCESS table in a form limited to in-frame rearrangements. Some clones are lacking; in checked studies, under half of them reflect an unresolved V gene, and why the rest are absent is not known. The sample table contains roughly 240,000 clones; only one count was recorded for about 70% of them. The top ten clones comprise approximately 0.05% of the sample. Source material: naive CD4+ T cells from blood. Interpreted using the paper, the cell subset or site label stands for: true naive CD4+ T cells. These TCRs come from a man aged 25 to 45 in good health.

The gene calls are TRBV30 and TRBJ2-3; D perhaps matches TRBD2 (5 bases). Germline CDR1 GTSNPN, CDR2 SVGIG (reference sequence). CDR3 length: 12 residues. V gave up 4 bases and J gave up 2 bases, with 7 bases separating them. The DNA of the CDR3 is TGTGCCTGGAACGGGGACACAGATACGCAGTATTTT. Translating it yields CAWNGDTDTQYF.

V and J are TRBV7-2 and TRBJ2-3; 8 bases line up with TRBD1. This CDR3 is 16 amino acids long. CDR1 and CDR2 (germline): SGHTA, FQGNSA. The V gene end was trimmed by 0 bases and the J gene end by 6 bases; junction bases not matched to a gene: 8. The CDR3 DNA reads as TGTGCCAGCAGCTTAGCCGGACAGGGCGGGTTGGATACGCAGTATTTT. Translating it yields CASSLAGQGGLDTQYF.

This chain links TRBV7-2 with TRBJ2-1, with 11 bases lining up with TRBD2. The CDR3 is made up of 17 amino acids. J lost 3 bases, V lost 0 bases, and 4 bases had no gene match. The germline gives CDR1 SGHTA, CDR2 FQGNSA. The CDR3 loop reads CASSLARGLAVYNEQFF. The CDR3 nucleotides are TGTGCCAGCAGCTTAGCGCGGGGACTAGCGGTCTACAATGAGCAGTTCTTC.

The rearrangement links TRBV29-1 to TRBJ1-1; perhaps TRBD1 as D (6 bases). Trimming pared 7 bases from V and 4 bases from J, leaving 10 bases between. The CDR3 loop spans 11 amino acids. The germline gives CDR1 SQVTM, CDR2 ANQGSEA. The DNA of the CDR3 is TGCAGCGCCGGGGGGCTCACTGAAGCTTTCTTT. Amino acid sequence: CSAGGLTEAFF.

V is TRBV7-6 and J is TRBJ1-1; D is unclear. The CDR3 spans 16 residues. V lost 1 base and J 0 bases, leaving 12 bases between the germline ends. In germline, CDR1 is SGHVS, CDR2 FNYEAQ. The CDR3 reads CASSLGIKRLNTEAFF. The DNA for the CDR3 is TGTGCCAGCAGCTTAGGCATCAAGCGTCTGAACACTGAAGCTTTCTTT.

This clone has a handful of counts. CDR3 in DNA: TGCAGCGTTTATGGGCAATCCCCCTACGAGCAGTACTTC. The encoded protein is CSVYGQSPYEQYF. The chain carries TRBV29-1 and TRBJ2-7; D gene ambiguous. In germline, CDR1 is SQVTM, CDR2 ANQGSEA. V shed 5 bases and J shed 2 bases, with 13 bases lying between them. The CDR3 runs to 13 residues.

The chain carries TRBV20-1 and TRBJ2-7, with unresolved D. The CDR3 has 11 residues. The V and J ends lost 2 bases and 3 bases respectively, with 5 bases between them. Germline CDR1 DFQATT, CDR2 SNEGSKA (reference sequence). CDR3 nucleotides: TGCAGTGCTAGAAATTACTACGAGCAGTACTTC. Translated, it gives CSARNYYEQYF.

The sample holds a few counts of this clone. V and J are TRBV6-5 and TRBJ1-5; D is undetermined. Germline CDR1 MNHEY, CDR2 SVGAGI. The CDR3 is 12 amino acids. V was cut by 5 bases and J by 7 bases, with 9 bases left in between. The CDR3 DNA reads TGTGCCAGCAGTGTGGATGGCCAGCCCCAGCATTTT. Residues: CASSVDGQPQHF.

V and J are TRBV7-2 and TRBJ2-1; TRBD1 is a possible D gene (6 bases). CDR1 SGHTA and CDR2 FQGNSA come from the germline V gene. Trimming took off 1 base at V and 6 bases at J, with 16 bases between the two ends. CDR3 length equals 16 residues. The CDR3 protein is CASSLVAGQSFNEQFF. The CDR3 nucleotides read TGTGCCAGCAGCTTAGTAGCCGGACAGAGCTTCAATGAGCAGTTCTTC.

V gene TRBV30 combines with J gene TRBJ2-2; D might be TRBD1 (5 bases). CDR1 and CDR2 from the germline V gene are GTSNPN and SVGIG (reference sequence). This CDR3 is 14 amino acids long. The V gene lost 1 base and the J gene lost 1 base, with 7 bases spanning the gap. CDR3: CAWSGQRNTGELFF. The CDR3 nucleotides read TGTGCCTGGAGTGGACAGAGGAACACCGGGGAGCTGTTTTTT.

CDR3 in DNA: TGTGCCAGCAGCTACCGGGACGGCAACAATGAGCAGTTCTTC. The encoded protein is CASSYRDGNNEQFF. The J gene is TRBJ2-1, the V gene TRBV7-2; either TRBD1 or TRBD2 may supply D (5 bases each). This CDR3 is built from 14 residues. Trimming took 4 bases from V and 5 from J, leaving 12 bases between them. Per the germline V gene, CDR1 is SGHTA and CDR2 is FQGNSA.

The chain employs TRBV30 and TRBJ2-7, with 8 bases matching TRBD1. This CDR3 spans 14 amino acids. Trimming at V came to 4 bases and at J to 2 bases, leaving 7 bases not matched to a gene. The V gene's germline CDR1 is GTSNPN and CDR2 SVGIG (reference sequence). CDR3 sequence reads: CAWNRDRQTYEQYF. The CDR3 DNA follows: TGTGCCTGGAATCGGGACAGGCAAACCTACGAGCAGTACTTC.

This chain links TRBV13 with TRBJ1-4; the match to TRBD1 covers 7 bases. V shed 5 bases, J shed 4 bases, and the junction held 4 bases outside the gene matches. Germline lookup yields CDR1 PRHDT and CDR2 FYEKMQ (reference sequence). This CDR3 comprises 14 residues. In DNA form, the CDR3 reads TGTGCCAGCAGCCCGGGACAGCATAATGAAAAACTGTTTTTT. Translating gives CASSPGQHNEKLFF.

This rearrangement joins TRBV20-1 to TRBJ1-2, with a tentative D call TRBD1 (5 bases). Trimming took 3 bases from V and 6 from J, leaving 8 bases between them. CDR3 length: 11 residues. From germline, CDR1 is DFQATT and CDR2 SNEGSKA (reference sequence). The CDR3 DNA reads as TGCAGTGCTAGCTTGGGGGATGGCTACACCTTC. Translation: CSASLGDGYTF.

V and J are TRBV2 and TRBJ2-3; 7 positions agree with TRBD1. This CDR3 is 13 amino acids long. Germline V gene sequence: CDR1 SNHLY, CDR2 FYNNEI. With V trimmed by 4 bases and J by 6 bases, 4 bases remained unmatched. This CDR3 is CASSATGTDTQYF. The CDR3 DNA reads TGTGCCAGCAGTGCGACAGGGACGGATACGCAGTATTTT. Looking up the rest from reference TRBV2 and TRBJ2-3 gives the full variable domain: EPEVTQTPSHQVTQMGQEVILRCVPISNHLYFYWYRQILGQKVEFLVSFYNNEISEKSEIFDDQFSVERPDGSNFTLKIRSTKLEDSAMYFCASSATGTDTQYFGPGTRLTVL.

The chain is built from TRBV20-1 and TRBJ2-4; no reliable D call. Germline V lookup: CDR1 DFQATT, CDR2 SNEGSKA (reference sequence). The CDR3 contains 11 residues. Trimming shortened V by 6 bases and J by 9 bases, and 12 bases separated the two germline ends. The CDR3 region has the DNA TGCAGTGCCCCCGAGCAGGCCATTCAGTACTTC. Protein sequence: CSAPEQAIQYF.

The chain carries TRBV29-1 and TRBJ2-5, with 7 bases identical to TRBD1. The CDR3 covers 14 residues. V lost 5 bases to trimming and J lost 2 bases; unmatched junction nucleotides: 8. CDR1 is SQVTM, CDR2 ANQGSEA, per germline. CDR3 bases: TGCAGCGTTTCACGGACAGGCGGACAAGAGACCCAGTACTTC. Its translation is CSVSRTGGQETQYF.

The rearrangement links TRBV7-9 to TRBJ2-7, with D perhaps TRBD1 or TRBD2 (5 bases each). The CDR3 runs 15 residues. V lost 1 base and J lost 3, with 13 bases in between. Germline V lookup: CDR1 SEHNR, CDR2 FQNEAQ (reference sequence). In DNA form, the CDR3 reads TGTGCCAGCAGCTTAGGGGTCGGGACCGGCTACGAGCAGTACTTC. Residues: CASSLGVGTGYEQYF.

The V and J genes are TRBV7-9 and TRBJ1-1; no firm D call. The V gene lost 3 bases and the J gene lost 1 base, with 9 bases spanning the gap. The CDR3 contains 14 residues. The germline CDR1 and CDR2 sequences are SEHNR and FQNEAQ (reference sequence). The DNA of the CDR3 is TGTGCCAGCAGCTTGTTTAGACAGAACACTGAAGCTTTCTTT. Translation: CASSLFRQNTEAFF.